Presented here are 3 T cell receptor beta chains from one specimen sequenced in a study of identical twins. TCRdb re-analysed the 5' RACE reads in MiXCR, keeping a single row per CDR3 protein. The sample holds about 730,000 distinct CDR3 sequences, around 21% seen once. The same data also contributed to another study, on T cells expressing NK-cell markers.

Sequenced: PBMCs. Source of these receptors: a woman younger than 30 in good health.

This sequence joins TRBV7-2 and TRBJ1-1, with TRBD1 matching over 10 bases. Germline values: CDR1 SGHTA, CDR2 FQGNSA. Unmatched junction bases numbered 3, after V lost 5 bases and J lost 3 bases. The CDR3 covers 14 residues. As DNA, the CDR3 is TGTGCCAGCAGCCATGACAGGGGGCACACTGAAGCTTTCTTT. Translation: CASSHDRGHTEAFF.

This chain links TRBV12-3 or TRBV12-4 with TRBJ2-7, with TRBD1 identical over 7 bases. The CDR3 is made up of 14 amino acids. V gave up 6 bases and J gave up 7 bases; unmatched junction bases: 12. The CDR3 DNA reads TGTGCCAGCAGCCCCCGACAGGGTTCGGGGGAGCAGTACTTC. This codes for CASSPRQGSGEQYF.

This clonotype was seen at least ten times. CDR3 coding DNA: TGTGCCAGCAGGCTCGGCGGTGAGCAGTTCTTC. It translates to CASRLGGEQFF. The chain recombines TRBV12-3 or TRBV12-4 with TRBJ2-1, with unresolved D. Between the trimmed V and J ends, which lost 6 bases and 9 bases, there was a span of 9 bases. The CDR3 runs to 11 residues.